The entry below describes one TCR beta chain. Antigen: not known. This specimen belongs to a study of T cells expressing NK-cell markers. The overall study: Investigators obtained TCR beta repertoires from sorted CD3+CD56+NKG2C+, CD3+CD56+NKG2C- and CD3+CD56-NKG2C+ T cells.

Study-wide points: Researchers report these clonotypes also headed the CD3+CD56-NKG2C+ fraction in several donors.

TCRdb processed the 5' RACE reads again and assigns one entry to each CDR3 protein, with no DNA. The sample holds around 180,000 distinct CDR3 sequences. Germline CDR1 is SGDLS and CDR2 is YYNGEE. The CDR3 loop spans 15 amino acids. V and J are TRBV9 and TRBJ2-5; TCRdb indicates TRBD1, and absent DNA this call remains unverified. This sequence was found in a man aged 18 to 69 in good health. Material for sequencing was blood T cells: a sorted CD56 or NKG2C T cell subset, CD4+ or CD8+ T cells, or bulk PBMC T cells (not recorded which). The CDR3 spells CASSVGGRVGETQYF.